This T cell receptor beta chain was recovered during a study of OX40 agonist ivuxolimab in advanced cancers. Overall study: Patients were dosed with the agonistic anti-OX40 (CD134) antibody ivuxolimab.

This clone was recorded only once. Trimming took 0 bases from V and 7 from J; bases not matched to a gene: 8. There are 16 residues in the CDR3. Germline V gene sequence: CDR1 SGHNT, CDR2 YYREEE (reference sequence). Assay: immunoSEQ multiplex PCR; the TCRdb copy retains only in-frame clones and omits some. The data contain approximately 100,000 clones, 90% of them seen just once; the ten biggest clones take up over 0.3%. The chain combines TRBV5-4 with TRBJ2-1; 9 bases match TRBD2. The material was CD4+ or CD8+ T cells sorted from blood, obtained in a trial of the OX40 agonist ivuxolimab. This receptor was identified in an adult with an advanced solid tumor such as melanoma, head and neck, liver or kidney cancer. The CDR3 DNA follows: TGTGCCAGCAGCTTGGATAGCGGGAGTGGAGGGAATGAGCAGTTCTTC. It codes for CASSLDSGSGGNEQFF.